This TCR beta chain stems from a study of T cell responses to AZD1222 COVID-19 vaccine. The germline V and J ends were trimmed by 0 bases and 4 bases, with 14 bases remaining between them. Looked up from germline, CDR1 is SNHLY and CDR2 is FYNNEI. The CDR3 is 16 amino acids. Generated by immunoSEQ multiplex PCR, the TCRdb table keeps only in-frame clones and is missing some. In the table there are 150,000 to 200,000 clones, roughly 88% of which are singletons. This clonotype was obtained from an adult who received the AZD1222 COVID-19 vaccine. The chain uses TRBV2 and TRBJ2-3; D might be TRBD1 (6 bases). Material: peripheral blood, obtained 28 days after the second AZD1222 dose. The CDR3 reads CASSEAQGWLADTQYF. The DNA for the CDR3 is TGTGCCAGCAGTGAAGCCCAGGGGTGGTTGGCAGATACGCAGTATTTT.